These 30 T cell receptor beta chains came from one sample sequenced in a study of blood T cells in healthy people across ages. PCR was performed a second time for about 7 to 11 cycles using a sample-barcoded 5' primer and a J-beta primer mix. TCRdb re-called the 5' RACE reads through MiXCR, storing one row per CDR3 protein. The sample consists of 1,500,000 or so distinct CDR3 sequences, approximately 59% of them appearing once. Sequenced material: blood. Receptors were obtained from a man between 18 and 29 years old in good health.

This chain connects TRBV6-1 to TRBJ1-6; TRBD1 might be the D (6 bases). Per the germline V gene, CDR1 is MNHNS and CDR2 is SASEGT. The V gene lost 5 bases and the J gene lost 11 bases, with 16 bases spanning the gap. This CDR3 region has 14 residues. The CDR3, as DNA: TGTGCCAGCAGTTCCGGGACACCTTTGGCACCCCTCCACTTT. This translates into CASSSGTPLAPLHF.

The gene calls are TRBV15 and TRBJ2-7; either TRBD1 or TRBD2 may supply D (6 bases each). The CDR3 consists of 16 residues. V was cut by 4 bases and J by 6 bases, with 22 bases left in between. Germline V gene data show CDR1 as LNHNV and CDR2 as YYDKDF (reference sequence). CDR3 sequence: CATSKVRGSSEGEQYF. Here the CDR3 DNA reads TGTGCCACCAGCAAGGTCAGGGGCTCATCGGAGGGCGAGCAGTACTTC.

This chain links TRBV6-5 with TRBJ2-3, with 11 positions matching TRBD2. The CDR3 runs 16 residues. J was trimmed by 4 bases and V by 4 bases; bases with no gene match: 7. Germline V gene sequence: CDR1 MNHEY, CDR2 SVGAGI. The CDR3 region is CASSSLAGGPSDTQYF. The CDR3 DNA follows: TGTGCCAGCAGTTCGTTAGCGGGAGGGCCCTCAGATACGCAGTATTTT.

This chain joins TRBV5-1 and TRBJ2-7; D call uncertain. The ends were cut back, 4 bases at V and 2 bases at J, with 19 bases in the middle. This CDR3 contains 16 residues. The germline CDR1 and CDR2 sequences are SGHRS and YFSETQ. CDR3 amino acids: CASSLLDFGPPYEQYF. The DNA for the CDR3 is TGCGCCAGCAGCCTACTTGATTTCGGGCCACCCTACGAGCAGTACTTC.

The gene calls are TRBV20-1 and TRBJ2-4; no clear D. The J call is doubtful: the DNA matches TRBJ2-5 better. The CDR3 is 13 residues long. The germline V gene has CDR1 DFQATT and CDR2 SNEGSKA (reference sequence). Here the CDR3 reads CSAREFYLETQYF. As DNA, the CDR3 is TGCAGTGCTAGAGAATTTTATTTAGAGACCCAGTACTTC.

On this clonotype: One end of the junction does not line up with germline, which may come from a read error. The chain carries TRBV4-3 and TRBJ2-3, with D possibly TRBD1 on 6 matching bases. This CDR3 comprises 18 residues. Germline V CDR1 and CDR2: LGHNA, YSLEER. Here the CDR3 reads CAGSQRSMTGAVTDTQYF. The CDR3, as DNA: TGCGCCGGCAGCCAAAGATCTATGACAGGCGCCGTAACAGATACGCAGTATTTT.

This clonotype was seen more than once but under ten times. The J gene is TRBJ2-6, the V gene TRBV20-1; D is uncertain. The CDR3 has 13 amino acids. Trimming left V 6 bases short and J 0 bases short, with 6 bases between. CDR1 DFQATT and CDR2 SNEGSKA come from the germline V gene (reference sequence). The CDR3 reads CSALYSGANVLTF. The CDR3 coding sequence is TGCAGTGCCCTATACTCTGGGGCCAACGTCCTGACTTTC.

The chain links TRBV12-3 or TRBV12-4 to TRBJ2-3, with TRBD1 matching over 10 bases. This CDR3 is built from 17 residues. The V and J ends lost 6 bases and 1 base, in that order; junction bases with no gene match: 10. CDR3 sequence (DNA): TGTGCCAGCAGGCTTGGGACAGGGGACCGTCGCACAGATACGCAGTATTTT. Residues: CASRLGTGDRRTDTQYF.

The J gene is TRBJ1-1, the V gene TRBV5-1; TRBD1 might be the D (5 bases). This CDR3 has 15 residues. V was clipped by 0 bases and J by 1 base, with 10 bases between them. Germline values: CDR1 SGHRS, CDR2 YFSETQ. The CDR3 nucleotides read TGCGCCAGCAGCTTGGAAGTGACAGCGAACACTGAAGCTTTCTTT. This translates into CASSLEVTANTEAFF.

The table lists this clonotype with a few counts. The genes are TRBV10-3 and TRBJ2-3; the match to TRBD2 covers 9 bases. CDR1 is ENHRY, CDR2 SYGVKD, per germline. CDR3 length equals 14 residues. After removal of 7 bases from V and 10 bases from J, the junction contained 12 bases not matched to a gene. CDR3 amino acids: CAITGGGGGAAQYF. The CDR3 DNA sequence: TGTGCCATCACCGGTGGAGGCGGGGGGGCCGCGCAGTATTTT.

This sequence joins TRBV20-1 and TRBJ2-7; possible D gene TRBD2, 6 bases. Trimming left V 4 bases short and J 3 bases short, with 13 bases between. This CDR3 region has 13 residues. Germline V gives CDR1 DFQATT, CDR2 SNEGSKA (reference sequence). CDR3 bases: TGCAGTGCTAATACGGGACTCAGCTACGAGCAGTACTTC. This codes for CSANTGLSYEQYF.

The V call is TRBV7-6, the J call TRBJ1-4; D unresolved. The V end was cut by 5 bases, the J end by 1 base, with 14 bases between. CDR1 and CDR2 from the germline V gene are SGHVS and FNYEAQ. The CDR3 contains 16 residues. The CDR3 reads CASSTGMGRTNEKLFF. CDR3 sequence (DNA): TGTGCCAGCAGCACCGGAATGGGAAGAACTAATGAAAAACTGTTTTTT.

This sequence joins TRBV20-1 and TRBJ2-3; TRBD2 agrees at 7 bases. V shed 1 base and J 11 bases; nucleotides not matched to a gene: 18. Germline CDR1 DFQATT, CDR2 SNEGSKA (reference sequence). The CDR3 runs 16 residues. CDR3 in amino acids: CSARGGLSGPTVEQYF. CDR3 sequence (DNA): TGCAGTGCTAGAGGGGGACTATCGGGGCCGACGGTGGAGCAGTATTTT.

The genes are TRBV20-1 and TRBJ2-7; TRBD1 agrees at 7 bases. This CDR3 comprises 14 residues. The trim removed 6 bases at V and 0 bases at J, leaving 8 bases unmatched. Germline V lookup: CDR1 DFQATT, CDR2 SNEGSKA (reference sequence). CDR3 in DNA: TGCAGTGCATTGGGACAGCGTAGCTCCTACGAGCAGTACTTC. Translating it yields CSALGQRSSYEQYF.

This clonotype showed up just a few times. The rearrangement joins TRBV6-5 to TRBJ2-3; D is possibly TRBD1 (5 bases). Trimming cost V 6 bases and J 1 base, with 11 bases left between them. CDR1 and CDR2 (germline): MNHEY, SVGAGI. The CDR3 is made up of 14 amino acids. The CDR3 DNA reads as TGTGCCAGCAGACTCGACAGTGGCACAGATACGCAGTATTTT. Its protein product is CASRLDSGTDTQYF.

The chain employs TRBV6-6 and TRBJ1-5, with TRBD1 identical over 7 bases. V lost 0 bases to trimming and J lost 6 bases; unmatched junction nucleotides: 5. The CDR3 is 15 amino acids. The germline gives CDR1 MNHNY, CDR2 SVGAGI (reference sequence). CDR3 nucleotides: TGTGCCAGCAGTTACTCGCACAGGGGCGTTCAGCCCCAGCATTTT. Translation: CASSYSHRGVQPQHF.

J is TRBJ2-1 and V is TRBV29-1; 7 positions agree with TRBD1. This CDR3 region has 12 residues. V lost 0 bases to trimming and J lost 13 bases; unmatched junction nucleotides: 6. Germline-derived CDR1 and CDR2 are SQVTM and ANQGSEA. Written as DNA, the CDR3 is TGCAGCGTTGAAGAGACAGGGAGCCCCCAGTTCTTC. Translating gives CSVEETGSPQFF.

Many counts were recorded for this clonotype. The J gene is TRBJ1-6, the V gene TRBV20-1, with 11 bases matching TRBD1. V shed 6 bases and J 6 bases; nucleotides not matched to a gene: 4. Germline CDR1 is DFQATT and CDR2 is SNEGSKA (reference sequence). This CDR3 has 14 amino acids. CDR3 loop: CSALGQGANSPLHF. CDR3 bases: TGCAGTGCCCTCGGACAGGGGGCTAATTCACCCCTCCACTTT.

The chain joins TRBV7-9 to TRBJ1-2, with a tentative D call TRBD1 (6 bases). The CDR3 is 15 residues long. Looked up from germline, CDR1 is SEHNR and CDR2 is FQNEAQ (reference sequence). V dropped 2 bases and J dropped 8 bases, with 18 bases sitting between them. The CDR3 is CASSLSGTQPHGYTF. The CDR3 coding sequence is TGTGCCAGCAGCTTATCCGGGACACAACCTCACGGCTACACCTTC. The full variable domain, rest sourced from reference TRBV7-9 and TRBJ1-2, is DTGVSQNPRHKITKRGQNVTFRCDPISEHNRLYWYRQTLGQGPEFLTYFQNEAQLEKSRLLSDRFSAERPKGSFSTLEIQRTEQGDSAMYLCASSLSGTQPHGYTFGSGTRLTVV.

The chain recombines TRBV7-9 with TRBJ2-1, with D perhaps TRBD1 (6 bases). Trimming stripped 5 bases from V and 6 bases from J, with 23 bases between. CDR3 length equals 17 residues. Germline V gene data show CDR1 as SEHNR and CDR2 as FQNEAQ (reference sequence). The CDR3 reads CASSPAPGSRGGNEQFF. The CDR3 nucleotides are TGTGCCAGCAGCCCAGCCCCGGGTTCCCGAGGGGGCAATGAGCAGTTCTTC.

This clonotype was picked up one time. This chain connects TRBV20-1 to TRBJ2-1; 8 nucleotides match TRBD1. V lost 3 bases, J lost 8 bases, and 9 bases stayed unmatched. The CDR3 sequence is 14 residues long. CDR1 is DFQATT, CDR2 SNEGSKA, per germline (reference sequence). CDR3 coding DNA: TGCAGTGCTAGGGAGACAGGGGACGGGTATGAGCAGTTCTTC. Its protein is CSARETGDGYEQFF.

The chain combines TRBV6-5 with TRBJ2-1; D is uncertain. CDR3 size: 15 residues. Trimming shortened V by 2 bases and J by 1 base, and 9 bases separated the two germline ends. CDR1 is MNHEY and CDR2 is SVGAGI in the germline V gene. This CDR3 is CASSYVELSYNEQFF. The CDR3 DNA is TGTGCCAGCAGTTACGTGGAGTTATCCTACAATGAGCAGTTCTTC.

The chain employs TRBV9 and TRBJ1-2; 10 bases map to TRBD1. CDR3 length: 19 residues. Per the germline V gene, CDR1 is SGDLS and CDR2 is YYNGEE. J gave up 4 bases and V 3 bases, and 18 bases lay outside the gene matches. CDR3 protein: CASSGQEAGQGIGGYGYTF. CDR3 sequence (DNA): TGTGCCAGCAGCGGTCAGGAAGCGGGACAGGGGATAGGAGGCTATGGCTACACCTTC.

The chain is built from TRBV27 and TRBJ1-1, with 8 positions matching TRBD1. This CDR3 has 15 amino acids. The V segment lost 6 bases and the J segment 1 base; nucleotides outside the gene matches: 7. Germline V gene sequence: CDR1 MNHEY, CDR2 SMNVEV (reference sequence). As DNA, the CDR3 is TGTGCCAGCAGGGGGTGGGACAGGCGGAACACTGAAGCTTTCTTT. This encodes CASRGWDRRNTEAFF.

This clonotype showed up just once. The V and J genes are TRBV7-2 and TRBJ2-5; weak D call: TRBD1 (6 bases). The length of the CDR3 is 17 residues. V lost 4 bases, J lost 5 bases, and 23 bases lay in between. The germline V gene has CDR1 SGHTA and CDR2 FQGNSA. The chain's CDR3 is CASSSEILTGPRETQYF. CDR3 nucleotides: TGTGCCAGCAGCTCCGAGATCCTTACAGGGCCCAGGGAGACCCAGTACTTC.

This chain uses TRBV6-2 or TRBV6-3 with TRBJ2-7; 8 bases line up with TRBD2. CDR3 size: 18 residues. Germline loops: CDR1 MNHEY, CDR2 SVGEGT. V was clipped by 0 bases and J by 0 bases; unmatched bases: 10. The CDR3, as DNA: TGTGCCAGCAGTTACTCGACTAGCGACACCACTGCCTCCTACGAGCAGTACTTC. Residues: CASSYSTSDTTASYEQYF.

This rearrangement joins TRBV4-1 to TRBJ2-1; 10 bases match TRBD1. The CDR3 has 14 amino acids. The germline V gene encodes CDR1 MGHRA and CDR2 YSYEKL. J lost 8 bases, V lost 6 bases, and 7 bases had no gene match. The DNA for the CDR3 is TGCGCCAGCAGTCCCGGGACAGGGGTGGATGAGCAGTTCTTC. This sequence encodes CASSPGTGVDEQFF.

The chain uses TRBV27 and TRBJ2-4; no reliable D call. This CDR3 spans 14 amino acids. CDR1 is MNHEY, CDR2 SMNVEV, per germline (reference sequence). V gave up 6 bases and J gave up 2 bases, with 11 bases separating them. The DNA for the CDR3 is TGTGCCAGCAGACGGGCTGGGACCAAAAACATTCAGTACTTC. Its translation is CASRRAGTKNIQYF.

A single count supports this clonotype. This chain's CDR3 is CASSPRRGTGPGETQYF. The CDR3, as DNA: TGTGCCAGCAGCCCGAGAAGAGGGACAGGGCCAGGAGAGACCCAGTACTTC. J is TRBJ2-5 and V is TRBV7-2, with TRBD1 matching over 9 bases. After removal of 5 bases from V and 4 bases from J, the junction contained 14 bases not matched to a gene. Per germline, CDR1 SGHTA and CDR2 FQGNSA. This CDR3 is 17 amino acids long. Using reference TRBV7-2 and TRBJ2-5 for the parts outside the CDR3, the full variable domain is GAGVSQSPSNKVTEKGKDVELRCDPISGHTALYWYRQSLGQGLEFLIYFQGNSAPDKSGLPSDRFSAERTGGSVSTLTIQRTQQEDSAVYLCASSPRRGTGPGETQYFGPGTRLLVL.

V gene TRBV5-1 combines with J gene TRBJ1-2; D is unresolved. CDR3 length: 15 amino acids. The germline CDR1 and CDR2 sequences are SGHRS and YFSETQ. V was clipped by 0 bases and J by 4 bases, with 13 bases between them. The CDR3 reads CASSLEGPQGYGYTF. CDR3 coding DNA: TGCGCCAGCAGCTTGGAAGGGCCTCAAGGCTATGGCTACACCTTC.